This T cell receptor beta chain is drawn from a study of OX40 agonist ivuxolimab in advanced cancers. Study-wide background: The study treated patients with ivuxolimab, an agonistic anti-OX40 (CD134) antibody. Three patients got partial responses; one had hepatocellular carcinoma and two had cutaneous melanoma. Eligibility admitted prior anti-PD-1, anti-PD-L1 or anti-CTLA-4 therapy; around 41% had some.

For this clone: Its antigen is unidentified.

Notes on the study in general: The mean number of expanded clones was higher in CD8+ T cells than in CD4+.

Germline V lookup: CDR1 GTSNPN, CDR2 SVGIG (reference sequence). This CDR3 has 12 residues. Trimming took 3 bases from V and 15 from J; bases not matched to a gene: 9. The protocol was immunoSEQ multiplex PCR, while the TCRdb copy is restricted to in-frame clones and leaves out a portion. This table has fewer than 200,000 clones, roughly 92% appearing once. The V and J genes are TRBV30 and TRBJ2-1; TRBD2 matches at 9 bases. The receptor comes from an adult with an advanced solid tumor such as melanoma, head and neck, liver or kidney cancer. The sample here was CD4+ or CD8+ T cells sorted from blood, taken in a trial of the OX40 agonist ivuxolimab. The CDR3 DNA reads TGTGCCTGGAGACTTAGCGGGAGTTATCTGTTCTTC. Protein: CAWRLSGSYLFF. Full variable domain (missing parts from reference TRBV30 and TRBJ2-1): SQTIHQWPATLVQPVGSPLSLECTVEGTSNPNLYWYRQAAGRGLQLLFYSVGIGQISSEVPQNLSASRPQDRQFILSSKKLLLSDSGFYLCAWRLSGSYLFFGPGTRLTVL.